This T cell receptor (beta chain) was recorded in a study of shared clonotypes between healthy human individuals. General observations from the study: Tissues were not sampled, only blood, and their repertoires likely differ.

Naive CD8 cells were CD45RO-negative, positively selected for CCR7, excluding terminally differentiated effector memory CD45RA+ cells. Healthy HIV-negative adults without recent acute infections or vaccinations served as donors. Caucasian adults living in Nashville, Tennessee, provided all samples. Profiled with immunoSEQ multiplex PCR; TCRdb holds only in-frame clones, not every one. This sample carries over 750,000 clones, approximately 97% of them seen once, and the ten largest clones take around 0.25%. As for this clone: What it binds is not known.

The CDR3 is 15 residues long. Germline V CDR1 and CDR2: SGHAT, FQDESV (reference sequence). Deletions cut 2 bases from V and 6 bases from J, with 14 bases between. Sequencing was carried out using naive CD8+ T cells sorted from blood. V usage is TRBV11-1 and J usage is TRBJ2-1; D may be TRBD1 or TRBD2 (6 bases each). This TCR came from a man aged 25 to 40 in good health. The CDR3 sequence is CASSLTQGGFNEQFF. In DNA form, the CDR3 reads TGTGCCAGCAGCTTAACACAGGGAGGCTTCAATGAGCAGTTCTTC.